This T cell receptor beta chain was observed in a study of PD-L1 blockade in urothelial cancer. At the level of the study: Males with bladder-origin urothelial cancer constituted about 90% of the roughly 30 patients.

Noted time point: pretreatment peripheral blood. The CDR3 has 16 residues. CDR1 is SGHAT and CDR2 is FQNNGV in the germline V gene. Germline trimming cut 1 base from V and 6 bases from J; bases unmatched to any gene: 8. Data came from immunoSEQ multiplex PCR; TCRdb stores just in-frame clones and leaves some out. The sample has about 52,000 clones; around 80% are singletons. This TCR came from a man in his 70s with urothelial cancer. This material consisted of PBMCs, taken around atezolizumab (anti-PD-L1) treatment. This chain connects TRBV11-2 to TRBJ2-3, with TRBD2 matching 9 bases. DNA for the CDR3: TGTGCCAGCAGCTTAGGCGCGGGGGGGACGTTTGATACGCAGTATTTT. It yields the protein CASSLGAGGTFDTQYF. The entire variable domain, with the rest obtained from reference TRBV11-2 and TRBJ2-3, is as follows: EAGVAQSPRYKIIEKRQSVAFWCNPISGHATLYWYQQILGQGPKLLIQFQNNGVVDDSQLPKDRFSAERLKGVDSTLKIQPAKLEDSAVYLCASSLGAGGTFDTQYFGPGTRLTVL.